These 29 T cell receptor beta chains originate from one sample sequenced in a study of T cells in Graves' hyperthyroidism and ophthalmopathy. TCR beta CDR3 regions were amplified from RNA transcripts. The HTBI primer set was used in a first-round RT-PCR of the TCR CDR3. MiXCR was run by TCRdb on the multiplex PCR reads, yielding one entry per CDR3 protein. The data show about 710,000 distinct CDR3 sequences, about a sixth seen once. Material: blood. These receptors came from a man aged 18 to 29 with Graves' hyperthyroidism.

This CDR3 is CASSQVVSGSGTDTQYF. The DNA of the CDR3 is TGTGCCAGCAGCCAAGTCGTTAGCGGGAGCGGCACAGATACGCAGTATTTT. The V call is TRBV3-1, the J call TRBJ2-3, with 9 bases matching TRBD2. The V and J ends lost 1 base and 1 base, in that order; junction bases with no gene match: 6. Germline V gene data show CDR1 as LGHDT and CDR2 as YNNKEL (reference sequence). CDR3 length equals 17 residues.

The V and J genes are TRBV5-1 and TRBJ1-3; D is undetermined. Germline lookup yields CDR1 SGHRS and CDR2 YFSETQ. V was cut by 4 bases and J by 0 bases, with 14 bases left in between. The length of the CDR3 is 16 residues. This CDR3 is CASSPGSVASGNTIYF. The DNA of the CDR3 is TGCGCCAGCAGCCCGGGATCGGTAGCCTCTGGAAACACCATATATTTT.

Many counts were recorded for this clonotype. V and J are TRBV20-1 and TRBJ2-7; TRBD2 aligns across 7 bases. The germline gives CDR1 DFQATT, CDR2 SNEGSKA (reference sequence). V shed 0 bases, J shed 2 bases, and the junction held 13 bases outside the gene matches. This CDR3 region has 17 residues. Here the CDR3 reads CSARDDRSGTLAYEQYF. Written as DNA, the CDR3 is TGCAGTGCTAGAGATGACCGAAGCGGGACCCTCGCCTACGAGCAGTACTTC.

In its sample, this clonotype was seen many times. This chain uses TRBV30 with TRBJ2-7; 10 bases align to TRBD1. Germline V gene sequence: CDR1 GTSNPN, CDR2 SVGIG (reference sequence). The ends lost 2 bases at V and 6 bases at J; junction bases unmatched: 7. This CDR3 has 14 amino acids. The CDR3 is CAWSPTGQGFEQYF. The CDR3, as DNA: TGTGCCTGGAGTCCAACGGGACAGGGGTTCGAGCAGTACTTC.

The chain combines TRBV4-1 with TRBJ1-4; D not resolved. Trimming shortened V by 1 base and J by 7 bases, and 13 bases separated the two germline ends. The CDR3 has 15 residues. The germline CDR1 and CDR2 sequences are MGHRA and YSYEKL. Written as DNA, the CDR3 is TGCGCCAGCAGCCAAGTATCAAAGGCGAGTGAAAAACTGTTTTTT. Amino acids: CASSQVSKASEKLFF.

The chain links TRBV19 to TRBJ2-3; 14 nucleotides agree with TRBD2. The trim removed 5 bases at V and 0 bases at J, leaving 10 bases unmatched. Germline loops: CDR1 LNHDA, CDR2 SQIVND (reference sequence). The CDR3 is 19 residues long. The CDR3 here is CASSVGLAGGIASTDTQYF. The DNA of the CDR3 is TGTGCCAGTAGTGTCGGACTAGCGGGGGGTATCGCTAGCACAGATACGCAGTATTTT.

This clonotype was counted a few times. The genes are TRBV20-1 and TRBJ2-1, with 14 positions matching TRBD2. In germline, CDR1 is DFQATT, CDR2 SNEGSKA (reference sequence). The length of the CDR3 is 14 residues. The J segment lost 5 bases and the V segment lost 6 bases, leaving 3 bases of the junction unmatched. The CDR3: CSAGLAGGHNEQFF. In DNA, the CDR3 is TGCAGTGCCGGACTAGCGGGAGGCCACAATGAGCAGTTCTTC.

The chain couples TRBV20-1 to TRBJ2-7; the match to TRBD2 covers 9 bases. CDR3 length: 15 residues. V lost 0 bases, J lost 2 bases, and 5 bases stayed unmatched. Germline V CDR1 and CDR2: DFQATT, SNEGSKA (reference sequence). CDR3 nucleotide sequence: TGCAGTGCTAGAGATCTCGGCGGGGGGGCCTACGAGCAGTACTTC. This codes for CSARDLGGGAYEQYF.

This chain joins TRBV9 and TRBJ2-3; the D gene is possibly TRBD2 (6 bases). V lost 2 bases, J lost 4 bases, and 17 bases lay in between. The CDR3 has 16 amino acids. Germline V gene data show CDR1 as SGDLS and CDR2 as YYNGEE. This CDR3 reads CASSVWWEAGADTQYF. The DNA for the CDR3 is TGTGCCAGCAGCGTGTGGTGGGAGGCCGGGGCAGATACGCAGTATTTT.

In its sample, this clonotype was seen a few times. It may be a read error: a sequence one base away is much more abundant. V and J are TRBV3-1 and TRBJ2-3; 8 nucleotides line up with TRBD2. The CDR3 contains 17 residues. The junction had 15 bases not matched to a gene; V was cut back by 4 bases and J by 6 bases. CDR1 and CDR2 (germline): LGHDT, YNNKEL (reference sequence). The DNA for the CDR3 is TGTGCCAGCAGCCTCCAGTACGATTTAGCGGGAATGGATACGCAGTATTTT. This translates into CASSLQYDLAGMDTQYF.

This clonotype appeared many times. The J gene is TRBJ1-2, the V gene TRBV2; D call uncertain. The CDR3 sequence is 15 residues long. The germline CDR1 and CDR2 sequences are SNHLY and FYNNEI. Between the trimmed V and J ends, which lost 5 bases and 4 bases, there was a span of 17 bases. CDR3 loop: CASSYTTVVGYGYTF. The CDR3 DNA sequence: TGTGCCAGCAGTTACACAACAGTTGTGGGCTATGGCTACACCTTC.

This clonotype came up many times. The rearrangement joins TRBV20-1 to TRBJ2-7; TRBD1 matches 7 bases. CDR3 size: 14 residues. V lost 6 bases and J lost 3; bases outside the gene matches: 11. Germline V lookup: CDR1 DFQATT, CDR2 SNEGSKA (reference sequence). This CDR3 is CSAATGQVRYEQYF. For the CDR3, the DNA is TGCAGTGCCGCAACCGGACAGGTACGCTACGAGCAGTACTTC.

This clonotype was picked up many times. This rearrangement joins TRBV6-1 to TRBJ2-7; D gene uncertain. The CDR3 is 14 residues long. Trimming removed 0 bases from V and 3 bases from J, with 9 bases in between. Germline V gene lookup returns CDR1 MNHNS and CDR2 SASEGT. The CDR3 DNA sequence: TGTGCCAGCAGTGAAGCCTACATTTTCTACGAGCAGTACTTC. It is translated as CASSEAYIFYEQYF.

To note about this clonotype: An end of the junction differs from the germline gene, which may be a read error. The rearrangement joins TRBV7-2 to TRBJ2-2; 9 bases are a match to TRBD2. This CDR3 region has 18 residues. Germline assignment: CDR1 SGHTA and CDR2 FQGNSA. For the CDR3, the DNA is TGCGCCAGCAGCCAAGACGTCCAAGGCGGGAGGGCCAACGGGGAGCTGTTTTTT. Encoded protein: CASSQDVQGGRANGELFF. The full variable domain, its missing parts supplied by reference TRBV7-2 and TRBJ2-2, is GAGVSQSPSNKVTEKGKDVELRCDPISGHTALYWYRQSLGQGLEFLIYFQGNSAPDKSGLPSDRFSAERTGGSVSTLTIQRTQQEDSAVYLCASSQDVQGGRANGELFFGEGSRLTVL.

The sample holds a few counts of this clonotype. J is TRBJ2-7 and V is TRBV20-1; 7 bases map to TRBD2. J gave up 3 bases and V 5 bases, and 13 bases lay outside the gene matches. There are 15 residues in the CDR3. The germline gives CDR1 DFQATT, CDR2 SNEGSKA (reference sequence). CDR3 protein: CSAASPRDYRYEQYF. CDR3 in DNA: TGCAGTGCTGCGAGTCCTAGGGACTACCGCTACGAGCAGTACTTC.

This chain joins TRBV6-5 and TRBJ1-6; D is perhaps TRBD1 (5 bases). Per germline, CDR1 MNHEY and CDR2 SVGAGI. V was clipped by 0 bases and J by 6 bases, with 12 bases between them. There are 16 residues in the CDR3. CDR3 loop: CASSYSAPGGNSPLHF. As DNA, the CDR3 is TGTGCCAGCAGTTACTCCGCACCTGGGGGTAATTCACCCCTCCACTTT.

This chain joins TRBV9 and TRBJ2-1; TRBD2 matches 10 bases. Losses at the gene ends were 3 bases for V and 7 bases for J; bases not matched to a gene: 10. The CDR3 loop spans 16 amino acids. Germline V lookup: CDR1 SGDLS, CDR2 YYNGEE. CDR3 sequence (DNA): TGTGCCAGCAGCGCGACGGGACTAGCGACCTCAAATGAGCAGTTCTTC. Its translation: CASSATGLATSNEQFF.

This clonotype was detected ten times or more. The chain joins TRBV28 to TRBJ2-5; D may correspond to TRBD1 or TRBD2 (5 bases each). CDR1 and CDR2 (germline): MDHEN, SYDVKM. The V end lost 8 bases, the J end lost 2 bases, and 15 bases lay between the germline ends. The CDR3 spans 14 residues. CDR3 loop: CASSPTGRQETQYF. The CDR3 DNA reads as TGTGCCAGCTCACCTACGGGACGGCAAGAGACCCAGTACTTC. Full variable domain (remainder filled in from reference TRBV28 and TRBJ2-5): DVKVTQSSRYLVKRTGEKVFLECVQDMDHENMFWYRQDPGLGLRLIYFSYDVKMKEKGDIPEGYSVSREKKERFSLILESASTNQTSMYLCASSPTGRQETQYFGPGTRLLVL.

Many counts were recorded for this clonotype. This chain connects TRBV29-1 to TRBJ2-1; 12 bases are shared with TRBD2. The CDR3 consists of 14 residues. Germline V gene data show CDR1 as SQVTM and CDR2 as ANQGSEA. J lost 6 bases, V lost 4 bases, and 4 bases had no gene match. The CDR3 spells CSVGRTSGINEQFF. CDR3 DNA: TGCAGCGTTGGGCGGACTAGCGGGATCAATGAGCAGTTCTTC.

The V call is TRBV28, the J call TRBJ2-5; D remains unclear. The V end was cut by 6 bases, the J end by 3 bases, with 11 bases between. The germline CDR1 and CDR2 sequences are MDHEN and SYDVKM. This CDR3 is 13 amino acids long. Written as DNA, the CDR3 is TGTGCCAGCAGAAAGGCAGACGAAGAGACCCAGTACTTC. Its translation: CASRKADEETQYF.

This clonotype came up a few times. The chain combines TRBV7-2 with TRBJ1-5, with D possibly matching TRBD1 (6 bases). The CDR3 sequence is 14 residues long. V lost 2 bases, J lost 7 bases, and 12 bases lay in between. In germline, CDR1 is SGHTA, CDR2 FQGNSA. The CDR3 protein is CASSLYGQGQPQHF. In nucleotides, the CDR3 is TGTGCCAGCAGCTTATACGGGCAGGGGCAGCCCCAGCATTTT.

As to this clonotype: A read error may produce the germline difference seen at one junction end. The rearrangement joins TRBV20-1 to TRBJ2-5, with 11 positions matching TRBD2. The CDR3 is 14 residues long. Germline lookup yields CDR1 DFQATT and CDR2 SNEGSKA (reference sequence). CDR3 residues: CSALAGGPGETQDF. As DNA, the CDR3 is TGCAGTGCTTTAGCGGGAGGGCCCGGGGAGACCCAGGACTTC.

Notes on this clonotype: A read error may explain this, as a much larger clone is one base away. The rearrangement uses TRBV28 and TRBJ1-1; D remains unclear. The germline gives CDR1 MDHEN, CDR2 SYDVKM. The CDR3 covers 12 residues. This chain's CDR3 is CAGSPDTDEAFF. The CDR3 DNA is TGTGCCGGCAGCCCAGATACAGATGAAGCTTTCTTT.

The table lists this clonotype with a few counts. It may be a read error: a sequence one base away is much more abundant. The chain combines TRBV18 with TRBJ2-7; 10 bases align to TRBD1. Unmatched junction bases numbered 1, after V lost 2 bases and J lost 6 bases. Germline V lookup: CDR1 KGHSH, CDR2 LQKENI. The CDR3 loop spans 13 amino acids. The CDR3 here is CASSPGDRGEQYF. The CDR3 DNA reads TGTGCCAGCTCACCAGGGGACAGGGGCGAGCAGTACTTC.

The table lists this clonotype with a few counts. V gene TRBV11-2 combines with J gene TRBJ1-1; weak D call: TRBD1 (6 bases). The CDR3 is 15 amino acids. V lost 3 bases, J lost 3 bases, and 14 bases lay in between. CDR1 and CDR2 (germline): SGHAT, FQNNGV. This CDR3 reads CASSLYRVRHTEAFF. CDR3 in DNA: TGTGCCAGCAGCTTGTACAGGGTCAGGCACACTGAAGCTTTCTTT. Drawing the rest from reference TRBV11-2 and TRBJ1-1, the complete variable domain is EAGVAQSPRYKIIEKRQSVAFWCNPISGHATLYWYQQILGQGPKLLIQFQNNGVVDDSQLPKDRFSAERLKGVDSTLKIQPAKLEDSAVYLCASSLYRVRHTEAFFGQGTRLTVV.

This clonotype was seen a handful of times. The CDR3 DNA is TGCGCCAGCAGCTTGGATACGGACATCCCAGGGCAGTACTTC. Translated, it gives CASSLDTDIPGQYF. The V gene is TRBV5-1, the J gene TRBJ2-7; a weak D match, TRBD1 (5 bases). Germline V lookup: CDR1 SGHRS, CDR2 YFSETQ. The CDR3 covers 14 residues. V was trimmed by 0 bases and J by 9 bases, leaving 16 bases between them.

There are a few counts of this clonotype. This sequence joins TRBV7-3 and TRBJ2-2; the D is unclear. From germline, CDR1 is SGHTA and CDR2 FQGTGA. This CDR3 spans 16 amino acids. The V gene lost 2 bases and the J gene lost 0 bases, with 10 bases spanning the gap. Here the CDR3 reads CASSLFGPANTGELFF. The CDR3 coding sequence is TGTGCCAGCAGCTTATTCGGACCCGCGAACACCGGGGAGCTGTTTTTT.

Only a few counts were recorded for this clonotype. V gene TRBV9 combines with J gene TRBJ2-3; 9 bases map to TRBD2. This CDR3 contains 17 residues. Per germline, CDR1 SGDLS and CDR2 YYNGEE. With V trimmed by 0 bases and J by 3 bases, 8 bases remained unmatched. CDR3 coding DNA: TGTGCCAGCAGCGTAGGGGTAGCGGGAGACGGTACAGATACGCAGTATTTT. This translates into CASSVGVAGDGTDTQYF.

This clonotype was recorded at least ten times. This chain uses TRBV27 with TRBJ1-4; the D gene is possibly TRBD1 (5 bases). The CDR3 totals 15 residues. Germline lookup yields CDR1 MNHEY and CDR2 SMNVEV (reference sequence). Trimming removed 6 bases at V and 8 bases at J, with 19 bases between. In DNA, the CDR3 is TGTGCCAGCAGCAGGACATGGGGAGTATCCGAAAAACTGTTTTTT. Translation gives CASSRTWGVSEKLFF.